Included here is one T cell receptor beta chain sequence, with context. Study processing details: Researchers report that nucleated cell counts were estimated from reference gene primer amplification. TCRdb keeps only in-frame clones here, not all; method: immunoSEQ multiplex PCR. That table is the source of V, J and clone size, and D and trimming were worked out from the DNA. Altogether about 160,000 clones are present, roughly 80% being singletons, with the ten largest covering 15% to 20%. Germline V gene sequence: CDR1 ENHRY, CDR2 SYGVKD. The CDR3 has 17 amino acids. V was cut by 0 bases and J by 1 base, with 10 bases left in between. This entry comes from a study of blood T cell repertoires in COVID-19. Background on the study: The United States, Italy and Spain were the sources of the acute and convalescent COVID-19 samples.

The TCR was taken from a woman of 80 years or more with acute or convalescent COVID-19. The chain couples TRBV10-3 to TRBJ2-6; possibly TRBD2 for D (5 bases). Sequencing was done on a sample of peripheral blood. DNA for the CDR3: TGTGCCATCAGTGAGTCACCTGGGAGATCTGGGGCCAACGTCCTGACTTTC. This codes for CAISESPGRSGANVLTF.